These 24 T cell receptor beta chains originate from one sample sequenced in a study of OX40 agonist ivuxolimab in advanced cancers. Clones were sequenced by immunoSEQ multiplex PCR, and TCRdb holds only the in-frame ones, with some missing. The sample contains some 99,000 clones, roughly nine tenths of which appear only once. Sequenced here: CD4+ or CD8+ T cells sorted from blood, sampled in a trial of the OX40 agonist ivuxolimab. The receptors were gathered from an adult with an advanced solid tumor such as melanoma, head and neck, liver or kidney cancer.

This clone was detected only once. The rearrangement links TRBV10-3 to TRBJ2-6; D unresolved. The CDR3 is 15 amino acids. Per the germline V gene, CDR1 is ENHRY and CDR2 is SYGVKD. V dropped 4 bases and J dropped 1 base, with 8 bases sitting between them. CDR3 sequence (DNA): TGTGCCATCAGTGGAAAAGGATCTGGGGCCAACGTCCTGACTTTC. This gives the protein CAISGKGSGANVLTF.

The CDR3 nucleotides are TGCGCCAGCAGCGTTGGACGGGACTCAGGAAAACTGTTTTTT. It translates to CASSVGRDSGKLFF. V and J are TRBV5-1 and TRBJ1-4; D perhaps matches TRBD1 (5 bases). The CDR3 has 14 residues. Germline V gene data show CDR1 as SGHRS and CDR2 as YFSETQ. The ends were cut back, 4 bases at V and 10 bases at J, with 17 bases in the middle.

CDR3 sequence (DNA): TGTGCCAGCAGCTTGGGAGCCCCCAGAGGGATGGGGACCCAGTACTTC. Translated: CASSLGAPRGMGTQYF. The rearrangement uses TRBV4-2 and TRBJ2-5; tentative D call: TRBD2 (5 bases). CDR1 is LGHNA, CDR2 YNFKEQ, per germline. V was pared by 5 bases and J by 7 bases, with 23 bases between. This CDR3 has 16 residues.

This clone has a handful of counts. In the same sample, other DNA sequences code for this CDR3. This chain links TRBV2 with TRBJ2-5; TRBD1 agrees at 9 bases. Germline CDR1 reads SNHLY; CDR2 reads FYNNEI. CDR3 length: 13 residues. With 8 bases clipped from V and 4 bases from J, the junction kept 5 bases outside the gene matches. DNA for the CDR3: TGTGCCAGCTCGGGACAGGGTGGAGAGACCCAGTACTTC. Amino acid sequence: CASSGQGGETQYF.

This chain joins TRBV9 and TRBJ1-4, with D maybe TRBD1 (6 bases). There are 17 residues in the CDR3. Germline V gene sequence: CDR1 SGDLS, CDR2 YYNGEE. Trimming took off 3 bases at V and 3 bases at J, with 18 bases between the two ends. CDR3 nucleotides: TGTGCCAGCAGCGCTACCCACAGGGAGGTACCTAATGAAAAACTGTTTTTT. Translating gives CASSATHREVPNEKLFF.

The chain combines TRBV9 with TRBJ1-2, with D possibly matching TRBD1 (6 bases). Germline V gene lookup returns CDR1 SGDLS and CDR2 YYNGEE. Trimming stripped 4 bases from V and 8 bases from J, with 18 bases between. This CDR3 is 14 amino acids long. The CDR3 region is CASSSRFQGSGYTF. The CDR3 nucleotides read TGTGCCAGCAGCTCTAGGTTCCAGGGGAGCGGCTACACCTTC.

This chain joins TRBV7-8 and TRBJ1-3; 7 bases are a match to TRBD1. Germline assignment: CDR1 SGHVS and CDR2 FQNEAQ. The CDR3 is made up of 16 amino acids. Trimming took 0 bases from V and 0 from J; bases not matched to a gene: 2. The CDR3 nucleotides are TGTGCCAGCAGCTTAGCTGGACAGGCCTCTGGAAACACCATATATTTT. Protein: CASSLAGQASGNTIYF.

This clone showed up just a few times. In DNA, the CDR3 is TGTGCCAGCAGCTTAGGATCCGGACAGGGTGCTTGGACCCAGTACTTC. It yields the protein CASSLGSGQGAWTQYF. V is TRBV7-9 and J is TRBJ2-5; 8 positions match TRBD1. Losses at the gene ends were 1 base for V and 7 bases for J; bases not matched to a gene: 11. This CDR3 region has 16 residues. CDR1 and CDR2 from the germline V gene are SEHNR and FQNEAQ (reference sequence).

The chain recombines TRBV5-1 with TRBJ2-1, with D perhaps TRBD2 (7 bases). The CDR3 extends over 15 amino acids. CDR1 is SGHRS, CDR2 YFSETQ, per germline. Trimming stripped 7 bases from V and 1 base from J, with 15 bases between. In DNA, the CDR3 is TGCGCCAGCTTCGTGGGGGGGCTTTCCTACAATGAGCAGTTCTTC. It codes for CASFVGGLSYNEQFF.

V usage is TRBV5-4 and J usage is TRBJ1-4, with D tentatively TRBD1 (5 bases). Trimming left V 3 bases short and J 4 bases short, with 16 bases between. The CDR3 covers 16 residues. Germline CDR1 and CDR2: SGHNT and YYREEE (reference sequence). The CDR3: CASSSRDDGYNEKLFF. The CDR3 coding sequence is TGTGCCAGCAGCTCCAGGGATGACGGATATAATGAAAAACTGTTTTTT.

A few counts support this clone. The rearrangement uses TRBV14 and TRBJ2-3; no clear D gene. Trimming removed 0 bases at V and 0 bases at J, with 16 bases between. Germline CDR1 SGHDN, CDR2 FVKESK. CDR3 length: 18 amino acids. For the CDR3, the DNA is TGTGCCAGCAGCCAAGATAGGAAAATAGCCCGTAGCACAGATACGCAGTATTTT. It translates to CASSQDRKIARSTDTQYF.

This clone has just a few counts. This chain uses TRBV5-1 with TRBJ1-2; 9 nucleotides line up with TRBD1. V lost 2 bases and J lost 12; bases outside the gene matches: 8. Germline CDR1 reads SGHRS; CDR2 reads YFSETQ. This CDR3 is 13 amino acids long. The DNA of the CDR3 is TGCGCCAGCAGCTTAGGACAGGGGCTATACCACACCTTC. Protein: CASSLGQGLYHTF.

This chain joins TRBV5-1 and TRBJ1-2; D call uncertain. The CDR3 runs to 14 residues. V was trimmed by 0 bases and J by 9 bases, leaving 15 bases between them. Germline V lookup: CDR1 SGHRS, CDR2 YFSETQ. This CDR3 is CASSLGHGPIRYTF. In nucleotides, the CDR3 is TGCGCCAGCAGCTTGGGGCACGGTCCAATCCGCTACACCTTC.

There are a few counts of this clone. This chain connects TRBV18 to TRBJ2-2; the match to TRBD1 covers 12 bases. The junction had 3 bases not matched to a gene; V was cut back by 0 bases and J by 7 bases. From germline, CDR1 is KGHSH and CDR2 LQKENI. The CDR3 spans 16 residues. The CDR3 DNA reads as TGTGCCAGCTCACCACCCGGGACAGGGGGCGACGGGGAGCTGTTTTTT. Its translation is CASSPPGTGGDGELFF.

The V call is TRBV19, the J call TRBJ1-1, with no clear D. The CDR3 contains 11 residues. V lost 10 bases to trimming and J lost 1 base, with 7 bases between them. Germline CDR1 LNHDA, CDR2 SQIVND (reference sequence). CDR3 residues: CATPTNTEAFF. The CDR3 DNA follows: TGTGCCACCCCGACGAACACTGAAGCTTTCTTT.

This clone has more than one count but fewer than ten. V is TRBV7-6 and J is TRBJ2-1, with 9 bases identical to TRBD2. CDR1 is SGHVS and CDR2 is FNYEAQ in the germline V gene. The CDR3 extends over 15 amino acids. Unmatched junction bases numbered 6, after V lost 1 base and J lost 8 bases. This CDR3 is CASSLVAGGPDEQFF. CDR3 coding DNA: TGTGCCAGCAGCTTAGTGGCGGGGGGGCCCGATGAGCAGTTCTTC.

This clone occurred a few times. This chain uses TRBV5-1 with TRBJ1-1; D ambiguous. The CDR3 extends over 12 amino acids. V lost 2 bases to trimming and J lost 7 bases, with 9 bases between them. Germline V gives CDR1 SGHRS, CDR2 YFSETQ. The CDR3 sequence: CASSLNGGEAFF. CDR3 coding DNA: TGCGCCAGCAGCTTAAACGGCGGTGAAGCTTTCTTT. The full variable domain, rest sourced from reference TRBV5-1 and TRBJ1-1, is KAGVTQTPRYLIKTRGQQVTLSCSPISGHRSVSWYQQTPGQGLQFLFEYFSETQRNKGNFPGRFSGRQFSNSRSEMNVSTLELGDSALYLCASSLNGGEAFFGQGTRLTVV.

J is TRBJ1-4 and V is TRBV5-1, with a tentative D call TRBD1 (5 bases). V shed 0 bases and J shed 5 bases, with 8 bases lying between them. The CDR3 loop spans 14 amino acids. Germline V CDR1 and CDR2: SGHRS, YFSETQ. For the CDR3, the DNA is TGCGCCAGCAGCTTGGCAGGGCCCAATGAAAAACTGTTTTTT. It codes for CASSLAGPNEKLFF.

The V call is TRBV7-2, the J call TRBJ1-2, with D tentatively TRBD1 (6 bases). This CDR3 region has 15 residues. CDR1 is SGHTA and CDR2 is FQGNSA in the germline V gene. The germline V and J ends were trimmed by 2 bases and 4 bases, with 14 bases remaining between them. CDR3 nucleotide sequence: TGTGCCAGCAGCTTAATGGGGGGGCCTGGCTATGGCTACACCTTC. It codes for CASSLMGGPGYGYTF.

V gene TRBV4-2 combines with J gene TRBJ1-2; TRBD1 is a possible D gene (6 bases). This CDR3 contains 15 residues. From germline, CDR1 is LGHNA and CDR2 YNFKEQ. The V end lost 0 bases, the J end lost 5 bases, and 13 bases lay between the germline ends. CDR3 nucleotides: TGTGCCAGCAGCCAAGATTCTGGGGGCGGGTATGGCTACACCTTC. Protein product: CASSQDSGGGYGYTF.

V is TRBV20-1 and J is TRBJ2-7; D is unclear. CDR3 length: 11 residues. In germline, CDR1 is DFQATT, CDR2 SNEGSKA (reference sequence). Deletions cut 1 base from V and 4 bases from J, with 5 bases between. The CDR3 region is CSARGGYEQYF. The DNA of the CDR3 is TGCAGTGCTAGAGGAGGATACGAGCAGTACTTC.

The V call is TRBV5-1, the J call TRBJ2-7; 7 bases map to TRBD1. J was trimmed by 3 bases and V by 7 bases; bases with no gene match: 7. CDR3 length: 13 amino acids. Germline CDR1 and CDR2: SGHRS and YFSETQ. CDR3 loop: CASGPGTDYEQYF. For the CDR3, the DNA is TGCGCCAGCGGCCCCGGGACAGACTACGAGCAGTACTTC.

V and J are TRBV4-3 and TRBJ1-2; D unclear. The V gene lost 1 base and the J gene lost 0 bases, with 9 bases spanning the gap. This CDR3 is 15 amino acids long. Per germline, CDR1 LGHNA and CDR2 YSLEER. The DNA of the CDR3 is TGCGCCAGCAGCCAAGCCCAGGTCGCTAACTATGGCTACACCTTC. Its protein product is CASSQAQVANYGYTF.

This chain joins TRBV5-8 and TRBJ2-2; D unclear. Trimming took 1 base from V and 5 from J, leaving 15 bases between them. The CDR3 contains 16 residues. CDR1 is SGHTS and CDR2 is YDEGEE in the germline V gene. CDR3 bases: TGTGCCAGCAGCTTGACGCCCCCATTGCTAACCGGGGAGCTGTTTTTT. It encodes CASSLTPPLLTGELFF.